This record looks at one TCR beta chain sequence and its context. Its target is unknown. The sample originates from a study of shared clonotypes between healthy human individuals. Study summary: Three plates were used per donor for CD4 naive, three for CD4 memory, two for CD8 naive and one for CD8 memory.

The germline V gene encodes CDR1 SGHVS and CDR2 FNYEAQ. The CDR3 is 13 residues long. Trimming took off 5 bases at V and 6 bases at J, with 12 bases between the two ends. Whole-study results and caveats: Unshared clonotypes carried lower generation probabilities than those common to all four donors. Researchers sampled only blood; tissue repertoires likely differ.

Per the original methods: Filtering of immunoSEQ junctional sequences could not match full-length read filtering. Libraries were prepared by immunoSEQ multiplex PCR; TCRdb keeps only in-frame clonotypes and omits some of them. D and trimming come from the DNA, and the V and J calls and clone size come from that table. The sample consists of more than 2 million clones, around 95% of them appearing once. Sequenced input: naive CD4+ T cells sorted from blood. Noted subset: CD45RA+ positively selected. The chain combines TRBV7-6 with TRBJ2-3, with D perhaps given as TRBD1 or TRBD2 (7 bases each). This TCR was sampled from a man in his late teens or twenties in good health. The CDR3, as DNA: TGTGCCAGCAGCCAGGGGGGGTACGATACGCAGTATTTT. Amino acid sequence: CASSQGGYDTQYF.